This entry lists 20 T cell receptor beta chains sequenced from one sample in a study of shared clonotypes between healthy human individuals (dated by TCRdb to between 2020 and 2021). The library was generated by the immunoSEQ multiplex PCR assay. TCRdb holds this immuneACCESS table with in-frame rearrangements only. Some clones are missing; in checked studies, unresolved V genes explain under half, and the rest has no known cause. This sample gives 2 million to 2.5 million clones in total; just over 90% of them show up just once. 1.5% to 2% of the sample is held by the ten biggest clonotypes. CD8 naive samples were obtained by positive selection for CCR7 among CD45RO-negative cells, yielding a CD45RA+CCR7+ population from which TemRA cells were excluded. The sequencing input was naive CD8+ T cells from PBMCs. Reading the label with the study, this specimen's cell subset or site is: CD45RA+CCR7+. The receptors derive from a man between 18 and 29 years old in good health. Some clones in this sample may be carry-over from other donors' samples.

The J gene is TRBJ2-1, the V gene TRBV15, with D tentatively TRBD2 (5 bases). V shed 3 bases and J shed 6 bases, with 18 bases lying between them. Germline loops: CDR1 LNHNV, CDR2 YYDKDF (reference sequence). This CDR3 contains 16 residues. CDR3 DNA sequence: TGTGCCACCAGCAGTAAACGGAGGCTAGAGCCCAATGAGCAGTTCTTC. This encodes CATSSKRRLEPNEQFF.

This chain links TRBV30 with TRBJ2-4; D is possibly TRBD1 (5 bases). CDR3 length: 13 residues. Trimming removed 1 base at V and 6 bases at J, with 10 bases between. The germline CDR1 and CDR2 sequences are GTSNPN and SVGIG (reference sequence). Here the CDR3 reads CAWSENTGNIQYF. The CDR3 DNA is TGTGCCTGGAGTGAGAACACAGGAAACATTCAGTACTTC.

Worth noting for this clone: Other DNA sequences in this sample translate to the same CDR3. The gene calls are TRBV28 and TRBJ1-1; D uncertain. With 5 bases removed from V and 6 bases from J, the gap between germline ends came to 7 bases. Germline CDR1 and CDR2: MDHEN and SYDVKM. The CDR3 has 11 amino acids. Here the CDR3 reads CASSPGAEAFF. For the CDR3, the DNA is TGTGCCAGCAGTCCGGGTGCTGAAGCTTTCTTT.

This chain joins TRBV9 and TRBJ2-3; weak D call: TRBD2 (5 bases). Deletions cut 3 bases from V and 4 bases from J, with 15 bases between. The CDR3 is 15 amino acids. The germline V gene has CDR1 SGDLS and CDR2 YYNGEE. CDR3 DNA sequence: TGTGCCAGCAGCGGACGCCTCTTGGAGGCAGATACGCAGTATTTT. Protein sequence: CASSGRLLEADTQYF.

This rearrangement joins TRBV28 to TRBJ2-7; no firm D call. There are 13 residues in the CDR3. Trimming left V 7 bases short and J 7 bases short, with 17 bases between. Looked up from germline, CDR1 is MDHEN and CDR2 is SYDVKM. CDR3 sequence: CASKPALLREQYF. For the CDR3, the DNA is TGTGCCAGCAAGCCGGCCCTTTTGAGGGAGCAGTACTTC.

The chain uses TRBV29-1 and TRBJ2-2; D possibly corresponds to TRBD2 (5 bases). V lost 1 base and J lost 6, with 12 bases in between. This CDR3 contains 14 residues. Per the germline V gene, CDR1 is SQVTM and CDR2 is ANQGSEA. The CDR3 nucleotides read TGCAGCGTTGAAGCCGAGGGATGGCCCGGGGAGCTGTTTTTT. It specifies CSVEAEGWPGELFF.

Of note for this clone: At the DNA level, this CDR3 is encoded by other sequences in the same sample as well. CDR3 loop: CASSLVAGGYNEQFF. DNA of the CDR3: TGTGCCAGCAGCTTAGTAGCGGGAGGGTACAATGAGCAGTTCTTC. The chain combines TRBV11-2 with TRBJ2-1; 11 positions match TRBD2. The V gene end was trimmed by 1 base and the J gene end by 4 bases; junction bases not matched to a gene: 0. CDR3 length: 15 residues. The germline V gene has CDR1 SGHAT and CDR2 FQNNGV.

This clone was observed once. The chain couples TRBV19 to TRBJ2-2; tentative D call: TRBD2 (5 bases). Germline V gives CDR1 LNHDA, CDR2 SQIVND (reference sequence). Trimming shortened V by 8 bases and J by 3 bases, and 22 bases separated the two germline ends. This CDR3 is built from 17 residues. The CDR3 loop is CASCHGRRDMDTGELFF. CDR3 nucleotides: TGTGCCAGTTGTCACGGTCGACGGGATATGGACACCGGGGAGCTGTTTTTT.

This clone was observed once. The gene calls are TRBV6-1 and TRBJ1-3, with D hard to call. CDR3 length: 16 amino acids. In germline, CDR1 is MNHNS, CDR2 SASEGT. Trimming cost V 4 bases and J 0 bases, with 13 bases left between them. The CDR3 DNA reads TGTGCCAGCAGTGTTTACGGTTGGTCCTCTGGAAACACCATATATTTT. Translation: CASSVYGWSSGNTIYF.

The chain is built from TRBV5-1 and TRBJ2-7, with 9 positions matching TRBD1. The CDR3 length is 14 residues. The trim removed 3 bases at V and 3 bases at J, leaving 4 bases unmatched. Germline lookup yields CDR1 SGHRS and CDR2 YFSETQ. The CDR3: CASSWTGAYYEQYF. The CDR3, as DNA: TGCGCCAGCAGCTGGACAGGGGCATACTACGAGCAGTACTTC.

In its sample, this clone was seen a few times. The genes are TRBV9 and TRBJ1-1; D remains unclear. Trimming stripped 3 bases from V and 11 bases from J, with 14 bases between. Germline V gene lookup returns CDR1 SGDLS and CDR2 YYNGEE. CDR3 length equals 12 residues. The CDR3 region is CASSGGGIEAFF. CDR3 in DNA: TGTGCCAGCAGCGGAGGCGGGATTGAGGCTTTCTTT.

The J gene is TRBJ1-2, the V gene TRBV4-2; D gene uncertain. The ends were cut back, 0 bases at V and 3 bases at J, with 5 bases in the middle. Germline values: CDR1 LGHNA, CDR2 YNFKEQ. CDR3 length: 13 residues. DNA of the CDR3: TGTGCCAGCAGCCAAGAGGTACACTATGGCTACACCTTC. This translates into CASSQEVHYGYTF.

The gene calls are TRBV6-1 and TRBJ2-7, with D possibly matching TRBD2 (6 bases). Germline assignment: CDR1 MNHNS and CDR2 SASEGT. V dropped 5 bases and J dropped 2 bases, with 13 bases sitting between them. The CDR3 covers 14 residues. CDR3 sequence (DNA): TGTGCCAGCAGTTGGGAAAGGAGGGCCTACGAGCAGTACTTC. Its translation: CASSWERRAYEQYF.

This clone appeared a single time. This rearrangement joins TRBV29-1 to TRBJ2-7; D is perhaps TRBD1 or TRBD2 (6 bases each). Trimming cost V 6 bases and J 6 bases, with 24 bases left between them. Germline CDR1 reads SQVTM; CDR2 reads ANQGSEA. This CDR3 contains 15 residues. The CDR3 region is CSVGGDTHPPFEQYF. In DNA form, the CDR3 reads TGCAGCGTAGGAGGGGACACCCACCCCCCCTTCGAGCAGTACTTC.

For the CDR3, the DNA is TGTGCCAGCAGCTTAGCGGTAGGGCCCCCCTACGAGCAGTACTTC. Amino acids: CASSLAVGPPYEQYF. The V gene is TRBV7-9, the J gene TRBJ2-7; no clear D gene. This CDR3 is built from 15 residues. Germline lookup yields CDR1 SEHNR and CDR2 FQNEAQ (reference sequence). V lost 0 bases, J lost 2 bases, and 11 bases lay in between. The variable domain in full, with the rest retrieved from reference TRBV7-9 and TRBJ2-7, is DTGVSQNPRHKITKRGQNVTFRCDPISEHNRLYWYRQTLGQGPEFLTYFQNEAQLEKSRLLSDRFSAERPKGSFSTLEIQRTEQGDSAMYLCASSLAVGPPYEQYFGPGTRLTVT.

This clone has a single count. This chain connects TRBV10-3 to TRBJ2-7; D is perhaps TRBD1 (5 bases). V lost 7 bases and J 4 bases, leaving 20 bases between the germline ends. Germline values: CDR1 ENHRY, CDR2 SYGVKD. CDR3 length equals 15 residues. This chain's CDR3 is CAITDREDTRYEQYF. The CDR3 DNA reads as TGTGCCATCACGGACCGCGAGGACACAAGATACGAGCAGTACTTC.

The J gene is TRBJ2-5, the V gene TRBV7-3; D unclear. The V end lost 3 bases, the J end lost 7 bases, and 15 bases lay between the germline ends. Germline V gives CDR1 SGHTA, CDR2 FQGTGA. The CDR3 covers 14 residues. CDR3 in DNA: TGTGCCAGCAGCTTCTCACCCGGTACTGGGACCCAGTACTTC. Amino acids: CASSFSPGTGTQYF. The variable domain in full, completed from reference TRBV7-3 and TRBJ2-5, reads GAGVSQTPSNKVTEKGKYVELRCDPISGHTALYWYRQSLGQGPEFLIYFQGTGAADDSGLPNDRFFAVRPEGSVSTLKIQRTERGDSAVYLCASSFSPGTGTQYFGPGTRLLVL.

The rearrangement joins TRBV11-2 to TRBJ2-7, with D tentatively TRBD1 (6 bases). CDR1 SGHAT and CDR2 FQNNGV come from the germline V gene. Trimming cost V 0 bases and J 3 bases, with 12 bases left between them. The CDR3 length is 15 residues. The CDR3 nucleotides are TGTGCCAGCAGCTTAGATAAGGGGGTCTTCTACGAGCAGTACTTC. This sequence encodes CASSLDKGVFYEQYF. The full variable domain, its missing parts supplied by reference TRBV11-2 and TRBJ2-7, is EAGVAQSPRYKIIEKRQSVAFWCNPISGHATLYWYQQILGQGPKLLIQFQNNGVVDDSQLPKDRFSAERLKGVDSTLKIQPAKLEDSAVYLCASSLDKGVFYEQYFGPGTRLTVT.

This chain connects TRBV13 to TRBJ2-2; D perhaps matches TRBD2 (5 bases). Trimming pared 3 bases from V and 5 bases from J, leaving 16 bases between. Per germline, CDR1 PRHDT and CDR2 FYEKMQ (reference sequence). The CDR3 consists of 16 residues. Written as DNA, the CDR3 is TGTGCCAGCAGCTTGGATATGGGAGTTCGGACCGGGGAGCTGTTTTTT. Its translation: CASSLDMGVRTGELFF.

This chain connects TRBV15 to TRBJ2-3; 7 positions match TRBD2. V shed 4 bases and J 2 bases; nucleotides not matched to a gene: 6. The germline gives CDR1 LNHNV, CDR2 YYDKDF (reference sequence). The CDR3 consists of 15 residues. The CDR3 bases are TGTGCCACCAGCATGACTAGCAGGACCACAGATACGCAGTATTTT. This sequence encodes CATSMTSRTTDTQYF.